The clone carrying this T cell receptor (beta chain) was counted only a few times. Antigen unknown. With a J-beta primer mix and a sample-barcoded 5' primer, a second PCR ran about 7 to 12 cycles. Each CDR3 protein is one row after TCRdb ran MiXCR on the 5' RACE reads. The repertoire consists of approximately 690,000 distinct CDR3 sequences, with roughly 50% occurring once and the leading ten covering about two fifths. The source of the sample is a study of blood T cells in healthy people across ages. General observations from the study: Observed TCR beta diversity per million T cells went down as age went up. This fall followed a roughly linear course with age.

The V and J ends lost 5 bases and 5 bases respectively, with 16 bases between them. This CDR3 has 14 residues. Germline V gene data show CDR1 as MDHEN and CDR2 as SYDVKM. The sample was blood. The receptor comes from a man in his fifties or sixties in good health. V gene TRBV28 combines with J gene TRBJ2-7; the D call may be TRBD1 or TRBD2 (6 bases each). The CDR3 DNA reads as TGTGCCAGCAGTCGGGTGGCAGGGGAGGACGAGCAGTACTTC. Residues: CASSRVAGEDEQYF.